The 12 T cell receptor beta chains below come from one sample, sequenced in a study of PD-1 blockade in mismatch repair-deficient tumors. The repertoire was sequenced with immunoSEQ multiplex PCR; TCRdb's copy has only in-frame clones and lacks some. The repertoire holds tens of thousands of clones, with around 82% as singletons. The source was peripheral blood, collected 4 weeks after starting pembrolizumab. The source of these receptors is an adult with mismatch repair-deficient cancer.

The chain combines TRBV18 with TRBJ2-3; 9 bases are shared with TRBD2. The CDR3 contains 17 residues. V lost 3 bases, J lost 5 bases, and 12 bases stayed unmatched. Germline V gene sequence: CDR1 KGHSH, CDR2 LQKENI. CDR3 in DNA: TGTGCCAGCTCACCGGCCCGCTGGCGGGAGGGTATAGATACGCAGTATTTT. This translates into CASSPARWREGIDTQYF.

The sample holds one count of this clone. The chain uses TRBV6-4 and TRBJ1-2; D is uncertain. The ends were cut back, 0 bases at V and 7 bases at J, with 15 bases in the middle. CDR1 and CDR2 (germline): MRHNA, SNTAGT. The CDR3 runs to 15 residues. The CDR3 here is CASSDSSSRVGGYTF. In DNA form, the CDR3 reads TGTGCCAGCAGTGACTCGTCATCGCGGGTCGGTGGCTACACCTTC.

The V and J genes are TRBV30 and TRBJ2-5, with no clear D. This CDR3 has 15 amino acids. Between the trimmed V and J ends, which lost 3 bases and 2 bases, there was a span of 16 bases. The germline V gene has CDR1 GTSNPN and CDR2 SVGIG (reference sequence). CDR3 amino acids: CAWSNKDGGQETQYF. CDR3 nucleotides: TGTGCCTGGAGCAACAAGGACGGCGGACAAGAGACCCAGTACTTC.

The V and J genes are TRBV29-1 and TRBJ1-2, with D perhaps matching TRBD1 (5 bases). Germline CDR1 SQVTM, CDR2 ANQGSEA. Trimming left V 4 bases short and J 4 bases short, with 7 bases between. CDR3 length: 11 amino acids. The CDR3 DNA reads TGCAGCGTTGTTGACAGCTATGGCTACACCTTC. Amino acid sequence: CSVVDSYGYTF. Drawing the rest from reference TRBV29-1 and TRBJ1-2, the complete variable domain is SAVISQKPSRDICQRGTSLTIQCQVDSQVTMMFWYRQQPGQSLTLIATANQGSEATYESGFVIDKFPISRPNLTFSTLTVSNMSPEDSSIYLCSVVDSYGYTFGSGTRLTVV.

The genes are TRBV7-3 and TRBJ2-3; perhaps TRBD1 as D (5 bases). CDR1 is SGHTA, CDR2 FQGTGA, per germline. V was trimmed by 2 bases and J by 0 bases, leaving 6 bases between them. This CDR3 spans 14 amino acids. CDR3 protein: CASSLGASTDTQYF. CDR3 in DNA: TGTGCCAGCAGCTTAGGGGCGAGCACAGATACGCAGTATTTT.

The rearrangement links TRBV19 to TRBJ1-1, with TRBD1 identical over 7 bases. Germline V gene data show CDR1 as LNHDA and CDR2 as SQIVND (reference sequence). The CDR3 loop spans 13 amino acids. V lost 3 bases, J lost 4 bases, and 2 bases stayed unmatched. DNA for the CDR3: TGTGCCAGTAGTATCACAGGGGTCACTGAAGCTTTCTTT. This codes for CASSITGVTEAFF. The whole variable domain, remainder taken from reference TRBV19 and TRBJ1-1, is DGGITQSPKYLFRKEGQNVTLSCEQNLNHDAMYWYRQDPGQGLRLIYYSQIVNDFQKGDIAEGYSVSREKKESFPLTVTSAQKNPTAFYLCASSITGVTEAFFGQGTRLTVV.

The rearrangement links TRBV10-2 to TRBJ2-7; unclear D gene. The germline V gene encodes CDR1 WSHSY and CDR2 SAAADI. V was pared by 6 bases and J by 2 bases, with 8 bases between. The CDR3 has 12 amino acids. The CDR3 region is CASRADPYEQYF. The CDR3 region has the DNA TGCGCCAGCAGGGCCGACCCCTACGAGCAGTACTTC.

The chain links TRBV7-2 to TRBJ2-5; 12 bases match TRBD2. CDR3 size: 18 residues. The trim removed 1 base at V and 0 bases at J, leaving 6 bases unmatched. Germline loops: CDR1 SGHTA, CDR2 FQGNSA. CDR3 amino acids: CASSLELAGGGDQETQYF. CDR3 in DNA: TGTGCCAGCAGCTTAGAGCTAGCGGGAGGGGGGGACCAAGAGACCCAGTACTTC.

This rearrangement joins TRBV18 to TRBJ1-1, with unresolved D. Germline CDR1 KGHSH, CDR2 LQKENI. The V end lost 2 bases, the J end lost 0 bases, and 4 bases lay between the germline ends. The length of the CDR3 is 13 residues. The CDR3 spells CASSPSMNTEAFF. The DNA of the CDR3 is TGTGCCAGCTCACCATCCATGAACACTGAAGCTTTCTTT.

The chain links TRBV11-3 to TRBJ2-1, with 7 bases lining up with TRBD2. The V and J ends lost 4 bases and 6 bases, in that order; junction bases with no gene match: 9. Germline CDR1 is SGHNT and CDR2 is YENEEA. The CDR3 covers 15 residues. This chain's CDR3 is CASSSKRGVRNEQFF. The CDR3 nucleotides read TGTGCCAGCAGCTCTAAGCGGGGAGTTCGCAATGAGCAGTTCTTC.

The chain couples TRBV5-6 to TRBJ1-1; 7 bases map to TRBD1. CDR3 length equals 13 residues. Losses at the gene ends were 1 base for V and 5 bases for J; bases not matched to a gene: 2. Germline V gene sequence: CDR1 SGHDT, CDR2 YYEEEE. CDR3 bases: TGTGCCAGCAGCTTGCCACAGGGGACTGAAGCTTTCTTT. Protein: CASSLPQGTEAFF. Supplemented by reference TRBV5-6 and TRBJ1-1, the full variable domain reads DAGVTQSPTHLIKTRGQQVTLRCSPKSGHDTVSWYQQALGQGPQFIFQYYEEEERQRGNFPDRFSGHQFPNYSSELNVNALLLGDSALYLCASSLPQGTEAFFGQGTRLTVV.

J is TRBJ2-1 and V is TRBV12-5; 14 positions agree with TRBD2. Germline lookup yields CDR1 LGHNT and CDR2 FRNRAP. The CDR3 extends over 14 amino acids. The V segment lost 9 bases and the J segment 8 bases; nucleotides outside the gene matches: 6. The CDR3 protein is CASGGLAGVDEQFF. In DNA form, the CDR3 reads TGTGCTAGCGGGGGACTAGCGGGAGTCGATGAGCAGTTCTTC.